The rows below give T cell receptor beta chains drawn from one sample of a study of blood T cells in healthy people across ages. TCRdb used MiXCR to reprocess the 5' RACE reads, holding one entry per CDR3 protein. The sample lists hundreds of thousands of distinct CDR3 sequences, more than 45% occurring once. The sequenced material came from blood. These receptors came from a woman aged 80 or over in good health. Each CDR3 is given with its conserved first and last residue. The order of the fields is J gene, clone size, D gene, CDR3 length, V gene, CDR3 protein, CDR3 DNA. A D gene is named only where the DNA matches it firmly. Size values are once, few and many counts, or a class for expanded clones, and some rows have none.

TRBJ2-3 . TRBD2 15 TRBV20-1 CSARWGSGRSDTQYF TGCAGTGCTAGATGGGGGAGCGGGAGGTCAGATACGCAGTATTTT
TRBJ1-2 many . 14 TRBV6-5 CASSPNLQGRIYTF TGTGCCAGCAGCCCAAATCTCCAGGGAAGAATCTACACCTTC
TRBJ1-2 . TRBD1 14 TRBV3-1 CASSQAKTGDGYTF TGTGCCAGCAGCCAAGCAAAGACAGGGGATGGCTACACCTTC
TRBJ1-1 few TRBD1 15 TRBV3-1 CASSLVTGLRTEAFF TGTGCCAGCAGCCTCGTGACAGGGTTGAGGACTGAAGCTTTCTTT
TRBJ2-5 . TRBD1 15 TRBV24-1 CATSARGQGKETQYF TGTGCCACCAGTGCCCGGGGACAGGGGAAAGAGACCCAGTACTTC
TRBJ2-2 few . 12 TRBV7-9 CASSSASGELFF TGTGCCAGCAGCTCCGCTTCCGGGGAGCTGTTTTTT
TRBJ1-1 once . 15 TRBV7-8 CASRPVGGGNTEAFF TGTGCCAGCAGACCAGTTGGAGGGGGGAACACTGAAGCTTTCTTT
TRBJ1-5 many TRBD1 14 TRBV6-6 CASCQGVGNQPQHF TGTGCCAGCTGCCAGGGGGTGGGCAATCAGCCCCAGCATTTT
TRBJ2-7 . . 14 TRBV27 CASNPSSGAYEQYF TGTGCCAGCAACCCCTCGTCGGGCGCCTACGAGCAGTACTTC
TRBJ2-3 . . 12 TRBV28 CAILRRGDTQYF TGTGCCATCCTACGTAGGGGCGATACGCAGTATTTT
TRBJ2-7 once . 18 TRBV12-3/TRBV12-4 CASSPRTGGRSYFGEQYF TGTGCCAGCAGTCCACGGACTGGCGGGCGATCCTACTTTGGCGAGCAGTACTTC
TRBJ2-1 . . 15 TRBV29-1 CSGAGGGKSYSEQFF TGCAGCGGAGCGGGTGGCGGGAAATCCTACAGTGAGCAGTTCTTC
TRBJ2-3 . TRBD2 16 TRBV10-3 CAVSERAGGPTDTQYF TGTGCCGTCAGTGAACGAGCGGGGGGCCCCACAGATACGCAGTATTTT
TRBJ2-1 . TRBD2 16 TRBV12-3/TRBV12-4 CASSPEGLAGTHEQFF TGTGCCAGCAGCCCCGAGGGACTAGCGGGAACCCATGAGCAGTTCTTC
TRBJ2-1 many . 16 TRBV9 CASSPRFGGVLGEQFF TGTGCCAGCAGCCCAAGATTTGGCGGAGTCTTGGGTGAGCAGTTCTTC
TRBJ2-7 . . 14 TRBV5-1 CASSLQGPYNEQYF TGCGCCAGCAGCTTACAGGGCCCCTACAATGAGCAGTACTTC
TRBJ1-1 . . 12 TRBV7-2 CASNRGRTEAFF TGTGCCAGCAACCGGGGAAGGACTGAAGCTTTCTTT
TRBJ2-1 . TRBD1 15 TRBV15 CATSTNRGRYNEQFF TGTGCCACCAGCACTAACAGGGGGCGATACAATGAGCAGTTCTTC
TRBJ2-1 . . 13 TRBV6-2/TRBV6-3 CASRAGAETEQFF TGTGCCAGCCGGGCAGGGGCGGAGACGGAGCAGTTCTTC
TRBJ1-5 many TRBD1 15 TRBV12-3/TRBV12-4 CASSPPGQGLQPQHF TGTGCCAGCAGCCCACCGGGACAGGGCTTGCAGCCCCAGCATTTT
TRBJ2-5 many . 15 TRBV27 CASSSPGLGRETQYF TGTGCCAGCAGTTCGCCCGGACTCGGGCGGGAGACCCAGTACTTC
TRBJ2-7 . TRBD1 13 TRBV20-1 CSARDRTGYEQYF TGCAGTGCTAGGGATAGGACAGGTTACGAGCAGTACTTC
TRBJ2-4 few . 15 TRBV3-1 CASSQGRQAKNIQYF TGTGCCAGCAGCCAAGGCAGACAAGCCAAAAACATTCAGTACTTC
TRBJ2-3 many TRBD2 14 TRBV20-1 CSARASGSGGTQYF TGCAGTGCTCGAGCTAGCGGGAGTGGCGGTACGCAGTATTTT
TRBJ1-1 . TRBD1 15 TRBV18 CASSPDRGSNTEAFF TGTGCCAGCTCACCAGACAGGGGGTCGAACACTGAAGCTTTCTTT
TRBJ2-4 . . 13 TRBV6-6 CASSPGGWDIQYF TGTGCCAGCAGCCCAGGGGGGTGGGACATTCAGTACTTC
TRBJ2-3 many . 16 TRBV5-1 CASSPSWGADTDTQYF TGCGCCAGCAGCCCGAGTTGGGGGGCGGACACAGATACGCAGTATTTT
TRBJ2-1 few . 14 TRBV5-1 CASSVEPSYNEQFF TGCGCCAGCAGCGTGGAACCGTCCTACAATGAGCAGTTCTTC
TRBJ2-1 few TRBD1 16 TRBV20-1 CSARDRTGNAYNEQFF TGCAGTGCTAGAGACCGGACAGGGAATGCCTACAATGAGCAGTTCTTC
TRBJ2-2 . . 13 TRBV5-7 CASPIGSTGELFF TGTGCCAGCCCCATAGGTAGCACCGGGGAGCTGTTTTTT
TRBJ1-5 few . 16 TRBV3-1 CASSPRAESGNQPQHF TGTGCCAGCAGCCCCAGGGCGGAATCGGGGAATCAGCCCCAGCATTTT
TRBJ2-1 few . 18 TRBV2 CASSDGLGGLASGNEQFF TGTGCCAGCAGTGACGGACTCGGGGGGCTAGCTAGTGGAAATGAGCAGTTCTTC
TRBJ2-7 . TRBD2 16 TRBV7-2 CASSLRGLAVYNEQYF TGTGCCAGCAGCTTACGCGGACTAGCAGTCTACAATGAGCAGTACTTC
TRBJ2-1 . TRBD2 16 TRBV24-1 CATSETGTSAYNEQFF TGTGCCACCAGTGAAACCGGGACTAGCGCCTACAATGAGCAGTTCTTC
TRBJ2-3 once . 12 TRBV6-2/TRBV6-3 CASSYPYNTQYF TGTGCCAGCAGTTACCCCTACAACACGCAGTATTTT
TRBJ1-5 . . 13 TRBV7-9 CASSLDTFQPQHF TGTGCCAGCAGCCTGGACACCTTTCAGCCCCAGCATTTT
TRBJ1-2 once . 13 TRBV29-1 CSVRAGSTYGYTF TGCAGCGTTAGAGCAGGGTCGACCTATGGCTACACCTTC
TRBJ2-7 many TRBD2 15 TRBV20-1 CSAKTSGSSSDEQYF TGCAGTGCTAAGACTAGCGGGAGTTCTTCCGACGAGCAGTACTTC
TRBJ1-2 many . 16 TRBV11-1 CASSLAQGETSDGYTF TGTGCCAGCAGCTTAGCGCAGGGAGAGACCTCCGATGGCTACACCTTC
TRBJ1-5 few . 16 TRBV20-1 CSARDSGVYSNQPQHF TGCAGTGCTAGAGATTCAGGGGTTTATAGCAATCAGCCCCAGCATTTT
TRBJ2-1 many . 18 TRBV20-1 CSARGYSAGASSYNEQFF TGCAGTGCTAGAGGCTACTCAGCAGGGGCGAGCTCCTACAATGAGCAGTTCTTC
TRBJ2-1 . TRBD2 16 TRBV12-3/TRBV12-4 CASSEKGGGACNEQFF TGTGCCAGCAGTGAAAAAGGCGGGGGGGCCTGCAATGAGCAGTTCTTC
TRBJ1-2 once . 13 TRBV20-1 CSATDDPNYGYTF TGCAGTGCTACAGACGATCCTAACTATGGCTACACCTTC
TRBJ2-1 . . 15 TRBV9 CASSLTLGGYNEQFF TGTGCCAGCAGCTTAACCCTAGGGGGCTACAATGAGCAGTTCTTC
TRBJ2-7 . . 15 TRBV7-2 CASSVADGGVYEQYF TGTGCCAGCAGCGTAGCTGATGGAGGAGTCTACGAGCAGTACTTC
TRBJ1-2 . . 12 TRBV25-1 CASRGDRKGYTF TGTGCCAGCAGAGGGGATCGGAAGGGCTACACCTTC
TRBJ2-5 many . 15 TRBV9 CASSPQGLVQETQYF TGTGCCAGCAGCCCTCAAGGTTTGGTCCAAGAGACCCAGTACTTC
TRBJ2-2 many TRBD2 16 TRBV6-5 CASSPIAGRNTGELFF TGTGCCAGCAGTCCTATAGCGGGACGGAACACCGGGGAGCTGTTTTTT
TRBJ2-1 . . 13 TRBV29-1 CSVQAGVGNEQFF TGCAGCGTTCAGGCCGGCGTGGGAAATGAGCAGTTCTTC
TRBJ2-1 . TRBD2 16 TRBV9 CASSVAAGGGNNEQFF TGTGCCAGCAGCGTAGCTGCGGGGGGCGGAAATAATGAGCAGTTCTTC
TRBJ2-5 . . 13 TRBV28 CASRGAPRETQYF TGTGCCAGTCGCGGGGCTCCTCGGGAGACCCAGTACTTC
TRBJ2-2 few . 15 TRBV11-2 CASSRDLPFTGELFF TGTGCCAGCAGCCGGGACCTACCATTCACCGGGGAGCTGTTTTTT
TRBJ2-3 . TRBD2 14 TRBV20-1 CSAAGTGTSGTQYF TGCAGTGCGGCTGGAACCGGGACTAGCGGTACGCAGTATTTT
TRBJ2-1 many TRBD1 17 TRBV7-4 CASSGVQGVNAYNEQFF TGTGCCAGCAGCGGAGTACAGGGGGTGAACGCCTACAATGAGCAGTTCTTC
TRBJ1-5 many . 12 TRBV12-3/TRBV12-4 CASSFQGQPQHF TGTGCCAGCAGTTTTCAAGGTCAGCCCCAGCATTTT